This T cell receptor (beta chain) was profiled in a study of T cells in Graves' hyperthyroidism and ophthalmopathy. Amplification yielded TCR beta CDR3 regions, with RNA transcripts as the source. A set of HTBI primers served as the primers for a first-round RT-PCR of the TCR CDR3. Via MiXCR, TCRdb re-called the multiplex PCR reads, giving one row per CDR3 protein. The table includes about 380,000 distinct CDR3 sequences, about 18% detected once. This clonotype was seen ten or more times. Unmatched junction bases numbered 8, after V lost 6 bases and J lost 5 bases. The CDR3 contains 16 residues. The chain couples TRBV12-3 or TRBV12-4 to TRBJ1-3, with 12 bases fitting TRBD1. Input material: blood. The source is a man aged 18 to 30 with Graves' ophthalmopathy. CDR3 coding DNA: TGTGCCAGCAGGGGACAGGGGGCCAGCGGTCGAAACACCATATATTTT. It is translated as CASRGQGASGRNTIYF.